One sample yielded the 25 T cell receptor beta chains listed below, sequenced in a study of Ad26.COV2.S vaccination and SARS-CoV-2 variants. TCRdb's table, derived via immunoSEQ multiplex PCR, lists solely in-frame clones and lacks some. The sample has under 500,000 clones; roughly 90% are singletons. Stated treatment: around 19 received Ad26.COV2.S at low or high dose, single or two shots; about 5 received placebo; per-sample allocation not given. Sampling took place 63 days after the first vaccine or placebo injection. Sample: peripheral blood, taken in a trial of Ad26.COV2.S vaccine versus placebo. The source is a person aged 18 to 59 who received the Ad26.COV2.S COVID-19 vaccine or a placebo.

The genes are TRBV9 and TRBJ1-1; possibly TRBD1 for D (5 bases). With 0 bases removed from V and 10 bases from J, the gap between germline ends came to 16 bases. Germline CDR1 reads SGDLS; CDR2 reads YYNGEE. The CDR3 loop spans 14 amino acids. CDR3 nucleotides: TGTGCCAGCAGCGTAGAATGGCAGGGCGGGTCAGCTTTCTTT. Its translation is CASSVEWQGGSAFF.

This chain connects TRBV21-1 to TRBJ2-1; the D call in the table, TRBD2, was not verified against the DNA. TRBV21-1 corresponds to a pseudogene. CDR3 size: 16 residues. CDR3 bases: TGTGCCAGCAGCAAACTAACCTGGCGGCGGTCGAATGAGCAGTTCTTC. Translating gives CASSKLTWRRSNEQFF.

This chain joins TRBV5-4 and TRBJ1-4; D unresolved. Trimming left V 5 bases short and J 6 bases short, with 8 bases between. Germline CDR1 and CDR2: SGHNT and YYREEE (reference sequence). There are 12 residues in the CDR3. The CDR3 region is CASRGTDEKLFF. CDR3 sequence (DNA): TGTGCCAGCAGAGGCACGGATGAAAAACTGTTTTTT.

The J gene is TRBJ2-7, the V gene TRBV11-2; D is unresolved. Trimming left V 5 bases short and J 3 bases short, with 14 bases between. This CDR3 has 14 residues. Germline V gene sequence: CDR1 SGHAT, CDR2 FQNNGV. The CDR3 region has the DNA TGTGCCAGCAGCGACGGGCCGAACCACTACGAGCAGTACTTC. Encoded protein: CASSDGPNHYEQYF.

This chain uses TRBV12-3 or TRBV12-4 with TRBJ1-1; no reliable D call. V dropped 7 bases and J dropped 1 base, with 10 bases sitting between them. The CDR3 sequence is 13 residues long. The CDR3 is CASTPRENTEAFF. The CDR3, as DNA: TGTGCCAGCACCCCCCGCGAGAACACTGAAGCTTTCTTT.

The V gene is TRBV4-1, the J gene TRBJ1-5, with D tentatively TRBD1 (6 bases). The germline CDR1 and CDR2 sequences are MGHRA and YSYEKL. V was pared by 4 bases and J by 6 bases, with 16 bases between. The CDR3 totals 15 residues. The CDR3 DNA is TGCGCCAGCAGCCCGCGGGACAACGGGGGTCAGCCCCAGCATTTT. As protein: CASSPRDNGGQPQHF.

The chain has TRBV21-1 and TRBJ1-3; the table calls TRBD1, which could not be checked here. TRBV21-1 is deemed a pseudogene. The CDR3 sequence is 13 residues long. The CDR3 DNA follows: TGTGCCAACCTTACAGGGGTTGGAAACACCATATATTTT. It specifies CANLTGVGNTIYF.

This chain joins TRBV7-9 and TRBJ2-7; the match to TRBD1 covers 7 bases. Trimming took 1 base from V and 4 from J; bases not matched to a gene: 1. The CDR3 has 13 residues. CDR1 SEHNR and CDR2 FQNEAQ come from the germline V gene (reference sequence). DNA for the CDR3: TGTGCCAGCAGCTTAGAACAGGGGTACGAGCAGTACTTC. Translating gives CASSLEQGYEQYF. Filled out from reference TRBV7-9 and TRBJ2-7, the complete variable domain reads DTGVSQNPRHKITKRGQNVTFRCDPISEHNRLYWYRQTLGQGPEFLTYFQNEAQLEKSRLLSDRFSAERPKGSFSTLEIQRTEQGDSAMYLCASSLEQGYEQYFGPGTRLTVT.

V and J are TRBV29-1 and TRBJ2-7, with D possibly TRBD2 on 6 matching bases. The CDR3 runs 13 residues. With 4 bases removed from V and 11 bases from J, the gap between germline ends came to 21 bases. In germline, CDR1 is SQVTM, CDR2 ANQGSEA. CDR3 region: CSVAGEGVGMEYF. The DNA for the CDR3 is TGCAGCGTTGCGGGGGAAGGGGTCGGGATGGAGTACTTC.

The chain carries TRBV5-6 and TRBJ1-2; possibly TRBD1 for D (5 bases). Per germline, CDR1 SGHDT and CDR2 YYEEEE. Between the trimmed V and J ends, which lost 4 bases and 4 bases, there was a span of 14 bases. The CDR3 has 14 amino acids. CDR3 coding DNA: TGTGCCAGCAGCCCCTGGGGCAGCCCCTATGGCTACACCTTC. Protein: CASSPWGSPYGYTF.

The chain uses TRBV7-2 and TRBJ2-3; TRBD2 matches 14 bases. The CDR3 runs 15 residues. Germline V gives CDR1 SGHTA, CDR2 FQGNSA. V lost 5 bases, J lost 9 bases, and 7 bases stayed unmatched. The CDR3 protein is CASSLTSGGGVTQYF. CDR3 sequence (DNA): TGTGCCAGCAGCCTGACTAGCGGGGGGGGCGTCACGCAGTATTTT.

This chain uses TRBV28 with TRBJ1-5; D might be TRBD1 (5 bases). Trimming shortened V by 7 bases and J by 5 bases, and 15 bases separated the two germline ends. The CDR3 has 14 residues. The germline V gene has CDR1 MDHEN and CDR2 SYDVKM. In DNA, the CDR3 is TGTGCCAGCACTGGTTCAGGGATTGATCAGCCCCAGCATTTT. Translating gives CASTGSGIDQPQHF.

The chain has TRBV3-1 (or the pseudogene TRBV3-2) and TRBJ1-1; D is ambiguous. Germline V gene sequence: CDR1 LGHDT, CDR2 YNNKEL (reference sequence). Trimming pared 1 base from V and 1 base from J, leaving 13 bases between. CDR3 length: 16 residues. The CDR3 loop reads CASSQGWEGANTEAFF. The CDR3, as DNA: TGTGCCAGCAGCCAAGGTTGGGAGGGTGCGAACACTGAAGCTTTCTTT.

This chain joins TRBV25-1 and TRBJ2-1; D is tentatively TRBD1 or TRBD2 (5 bases each). Germline V CDR1 and CDR2: MGHDK, SYGVNS. The ends were cut back, 1 base at V and 5 bases at J, with 21 bases in the middle. This CDR3 region has 18 residues. The DNA for the CDR3 is TGTGCCAGCAGTGAATCGGCTCGGGCAGGGAGTGAGAACAATGAGCAGTTCTTC. Amino acids: CASSESARAGSENNEQFF.

The count of this clone is one. This chain links TRBV6-5 with TRBJ2-3, with D maybe TRBD2 (5 bases). The V and J ends lost 4 bases and 5 bases respectively, with 10 bases between them. Per germline, CDR1 MNHEY and CDR2 SVGAGI. The CDR3 length is 13 residues. This chain's CDR3 is CASSWRLLDTQYF. The CDR3, as DNA: TGTGCCAGCAGTTGGAGACTACTAGATACGCAGTATTTT.

This chain links TRBV27 with TRBJ2-7, with D possibly TRBD1 on 6 matching bases. The V end lost 0 bases, the J end lost 0 bases, and 9 bases lay between the germline ends. The CDR3 has 15 amino acids. Per germline, CDR1 MNHEY and CDR2 SMNVEV (reference sequence). CDR3 residues: CASSLSGTPSYEQYF. CDR3 nucleotide sequence: TGTGCCAGCAGTTTATCCGGGACACCCTCCTACGAGCAGTACTTC.

The chain uses TRBV27 and TRBJ1-1; D is unclear. The CDR3 totals 13 residues. The V gene lost 2 bases and the J gene lost 4 bases, with 8 bases spanning the gap. Germline assignment: CDR1 MNHEY and CDR2 SMNVEV (reference sequence). CDR3 DNA: TGTGCCAGCAGTTTAACGGAGCGCACTGAAGCTTTCTTT. Translated: CASSLTERTEAFF.

The V call is TRBV7-2, the J call TRBJ2-1; 7 bases line up with TRBD1. In germline, CDR1 is SGHTA, CDR2 FQGNSA. The CDR3 loop spans 15 amino acids. V shed 4 bases, J shed 6 bases, and the junction held 9 bases outside the gene matches. CDR3 region: CASSSDRLVPNEQFF. The CDR3, as DNA: TGTGCCAGCAGCTCGGACAGGCTTGTCCCCAATGAGCAGTTCTTC.

V and J are TRBV19 and TRBJ2-1; 7 nucleotides match TRBD2. V lost 3 bases and J lost 9; bases outside the gene matches: 11. Germline lookup yields CDR1 LNHDA and CDR2 SQIVND (reference sequence). This CDR3 region has 15 residues. This chain's CDR3 is CASSIPGGSGIEQFF. Written as DNA, the CDR3 is TGTGCCAGTAGTATTCCGGGGGGAAGCGGTATTGAGCAGTTCTTC.

A few counts support this clone. The chain combines TRBV12-5 with TRBJ1-3; 7 nucleotides align to TRBD1. The germline gives CDR1 LGHNT, CDR2 FRNRAP. The CDR3 sequence is 13 residues long. J gave up 3 bases and V 5 bases, and 1 base lay outside the gene matches. Written as DNA, the CDR3 is TGTGCTAGTGGTACAGGGGTTGGAAACACCATATATTTT. It is translated as CASGTGVGNTIYF.

V and J are TRBV6-5 and TRBJ1-4; weak D call: TRBD1 (5 bases). This CDR3 is built from 15 residues. Germline CDR1 reads MNHEY; CDR2 reads SVGAGI. Trimming removed 0 bases at V and 4 bases at J, with 9 bases between. CDR3 amino acids: CASSYSRGINEKLFF. The CDR3 region has the DNA TGTGCCAGCAGTTACTCGAGGGGAATTAATGAAAAACTGTTTTTT.

The chain is built from TRBV6-4 and TRBJ2-7; TRBD2 agrees at 13 bases. This CDR3 comprises 14 residues. With 2 bases clipped from V and 6 bases from J, the junction kept 1 base outside the gene matches. Germline V gene sequence: CDR1 MRHNA, CDR2 SNTAGT. CDR3 residues: CASSDGLAGVEQYF. Written as DNA, the CDR3 is TGTGCCAGCAGTGACGGACTAGCGGGGGTCGAGCAGTACTTC.

This chain uses TRBV5-1 with TRBJ2-2, with a possible D match to TRBD2 (6 bases). The V end lost 0 bases, the J end lost 4 bases, and 13 bases lay between the germline ends. The V gene's germline CDR1 is SGHRS and CDR2 YFSETQ. The CDR3 covers 16 residues. CDR3 sequence: CASSLGPAGSTGELFF. The CDR3 DNA is TGCGCCAGCAGCTTGGGCCCCGCGGGGTCCACCGGGGAGCTGTTTTTT.

The chain recombines TRBV28 with TRBJ1-1, with D possibly being TRBD1 (6 bases). Deletions cut 3 bases from V and 2 bases from J, with 22 bases between. This CDR3 contains 18 residues. Germline lookup yields CDR1 MDHEN and CDR2 SYDVKM. In DNA, the CDR3 is TGTGCCAGCAGTTTTAGGAACTTGGCCAGGACAGCTAACACTGAAGCTTTCTTT. As protein: CASSFRNLARTANTEAFF.

The V and J genes are TRBV4-3 and TRBJ1-4; 9 nucleotides align to TRBD1. CDR1 is LGHNA, CDR2 YSLEER, per germline. The length of the CDR3 is 16 residues. The junction had 7 bases not matched to a gene; V was cut back by 4 bases and J by 4 bases. The CDR3 spells CASSRLQGADNEKLFF. The DNA for the CDR3 is TGCGCCAGCAGCCGTTTACAGGGGGCGGATAATGAAAAACTGTTTTTT.